The entry below gives a single TCR beta chain sequence along with its context. Antigen: not known. This specimen belongs to a study of OX40 agonist ivuxolimab in advanced cancers. Study-level background: Patients in dose escalation had liver, melanoma, kidney or head and neck cancers. Under the entry rules, prior anti-PD-1, anti-PD-L1 or anti-CTLA-4 therapy was allowed, and 40% had some. Mean age around 64 years, range roughly 23 to 79; 82.7% male.

Here immunoSEQ multiplex PCR was the method, and the copy in TCRdb shows in-frame clones only, minus some. The sample has about 42,000 clones, less than 90% seen once; the top ten hold 9.5% to 13%. Overall study findings and caveats: Dosing at 0.1 to 3.0 mg/kg was accompanied by clonal expansion of CD4+ and CD8+ blood T cells by week 6.

The clonotype comes from an adult with an advanced solid tumor such as melanoma, head and neck, liver or kidney cancer. The starting material was CD4+ or CD8+ T cells sorted from blood, obtained in a trial of the OX40 agonist ivuxolimab.

CDR3 DNA sequence: TGTGCCAGCAGTTACGAGTGGGACCCCGATCAGTACTTC. Translated, it gives CASSYEWDPDQYF. This rearrangement joins TRBV6-6 to TRBJ2-4, with D perhaps being TRBD1 or TRBD2 (5 bases each). Germline loops: CDR1 MNHNY, CDR2 SVGAGI (reference sequence). CDR3 length: 13 amino acids. V lost 2 bases to trimming and J lost 12 bases, with 14 bases between them.